Below are 18 T cell receptor beta chains sequenced from a single sample in a study of monozygotic twins with inflammatory bowel disease. TCRdb re-called the 5' RACE reads and catalogs CDR3 proteins one per entry, DNA excluded. The table counts 300,000 to 400,000 distinct CDR3 sequences; around 2% lies in the top ten. The sample taken for sequencing was blood. Receptor source: a human donor with ulcerative colitis or Crohn's disease, or a healthy co-twin of an affected twin (not recorded which).

The J gene is TRBJ2-1, the V gene TRBV11-3; TCRdb outputs TRBD2, but without DNA this stays unchecked. The length of the CDR3 is 17 residues. Germline assignment: CDR1 SGHNT and CDR2 YENEEA. CDR3 amino acids: CASSLEGAGGGWNEQFF.

The chain couples TRBV27 to TRBJ2-7; TCRdb calls TRBD1, which cannot be checked without DNA. Germline lookup yields CDR1 MNHEY and CDR2 SMNVEV (reference sequence). The CDR3 consists of 15 residues. CDR3 sequence reads: CASSLTDRLAYEQYF.

The chain carries TRBV7-9 and TRBJ1-2; TCRdb outputs TRBD1, but without DNA this stays unchecked. This CDR3 comprises 16 residues. Germline assignment: CDR1 SEHNR and CDR2 FQNEAQ (reference sequence). The CDR3 loop is CASSLGIGDRYSGYTF.

This chain uses TRBV5-1 with TRBJ1-1. CDR1 SGHRS and CDR2 YFSETQ come from the germline V gene. The CDR3 is made up of 12 amino acids. The chain's CDR3 is CASRRTDTEAFF. The full variable domain, its missing parts supplied by reference TRBV5-1 and TRBJ1-1, is KAGVTQTPRYLIKTRGQQVTLSCSPISGHRSVSWYQQTPGQGLQFLFEYFSETQRNKGNFPGRFSGRQFSNSRSEMNVSTLELGDSALYLCASRRTDTEAFFGQGTRLTVV.

The chain joins TRBV6-2 or TRBV6-3 to TRBJ2-1. This CDR3 spans 16 amino acids. CDR1 is MNHEY, CDR2 SVGEGT, per germline. The CDR3 sequence: CASSSQRKMVNNEQFF.

CDR3 sequence reads: CASSYSTQRYNEQFF. The chain carries TRBV6-5 and TRBJ2-1. The V gene's germline CDR1 is MNHEY and CDR2 SVGAGI. The CDR3 is made up of 15 amino acids.

J is TRBJ1-6 and V is TRBV7-2. CDR3 length: 15 residues. CDR1 and CDR2 from the germline V gene are SGHTA and FQGNSA. Here the CDR3 reads CASSLGTVVGSPLHF.

The rearrangement links TRBV7-2 to TRBJ2-7; the TRBD1 assignment by TCRdb is unverifiable without DNA. CDR3 size: 14 residues. Germline V lookup: CDR1 SGHTA, CDR2 FQGNSA. The CDR3 is CASSLVGGSGEQYF.

The chain recombines TRBV5-1 with TRBJ2-2; TCRdb designates TRBD1, a call that cannot be tested without DNA. CDR1 and CDR2 from the germline V gene are SGHRS and YFSETQ. The length of the CDR3 is 18 residues. This CDR3 reads CASSQPPPGQGKTGELFF.

The rearrangement uses TRBV2 and TRBJ2-1; the TCRdb D gene call, TRBD2, has no DNA to confirm it. The CDR3 sequence is 17 residues long. The germline gives CDR1 SNHLY, CDR2 FYNNEI. CDR3 amino acids: CASSARTSLPSYNEQFF.

The rearrangement joins TRBV3-1 to TRBJ1-1; there is no DNA to check the TCRdb D call of TRBD1. There are 13 residues in the CDR3. Germline V gene sequence: CDR1 LGHDT, CDR2 YNNKEL (reference sequence). The CDR3 sequence: CASSPRGDTEAFF. Using reference TRBV3-1 and TRBJ1-1 for the parts outside the CDR3, the full variable domain is DTAVSQTPKYLVTQMGNDKSIKCEQNLGHDTMYWYKQDSKKFLKIMFSYNNKELIINETVPNRFSPKSPDKAHLNLHINSLELGDSAVYFCASSPRGDTEAFFGQGTRLTVV.

The chain is built from TRBV12-3 or TRBV12-4 and TRBJ1-1. The CDR3 has 13 amino acids. CDR3 in amino acids: CASSWSLNTEAFF.

This rearrangement joins TRBV6-2 or TRBV6-3 to TRBJ2-1; TCRdb lists TRBD2, though no DNA is available to test this call. Germline assignment: CDR1 MNHEY and CDR2 SVGEGT. The CDR3 has 16 amino acids. The CDR3 protein is CASTSLLAGGPNEQFF.

The gene calls are TRBV28 and TRBJ1-1. Looked up from germline, CDR1 is MDHEN and CDR2 is SYDVKM. The CDR3 extends over 19 amino acids. CDR3 sequence reads: CASSSLRWSPGPKGTEAFF. Full variable domain (remainder filled in from reference TRBV28 and TRBJ1-1): DVKVTQSSRYLVKRTGEKVFLECVQDMDHENMFWYRQDPGLGLRLIYFSYDVKMKEKGDIPEGYSVSREKKERFSLILESASTNQTSMYLCASSSLRWSPGPKGTEAFFGQGTRLTVV.

The chain employs TRBV11-2 and TRBJ2-7; the D call of TRBD2 rests on TCRdb alone, since no DNA is present to check it. Germline V CDR1 and CDR2: SGHAT, FQNNGV. The length of the CDR3 is 18 residues. CDR3 loop: CASSSRPTSGGALEEQYF.

The chain joins TRBV28 to TRBJ2-7; without DNA, the TCRdb call of TRBD2 cannot be checked. This CDR3 is 15 amino acids long. Germline assignment: CDR1 MDHEN and CDR2 SYDVKM. CDR3 region: CASSSSGLSSYEQYF.

The chain is built from TRBV12-3 or TRBV12-4 and TRBJ1-1. CDR3 length: 15 residues. This CDR3 is CASSSNLGIGTEAFF.

This chain joins TRBV5-1 and TRBJ2-1; no DNA is available, so the TRBD2 call from TCRdb remains unchecked. The CDR3 sequence is 17 residues long. Looked up from germline, CDR1 is SGHRS and CDR2 is YFSETQ. The CDR3 reads CASSMAGASGSTDEQFF.